This T cell receptor beta chain was recorded in a study of T cell responses to AZD1222 COVID-19 vaccine. Study as a whole: Recipients boosted at about 4 weeks or about 12 weeks are pooled. Study observations and caveats: Vaccination with two AZD1222 doses was followed by a rise in Spike-specific TCR breadth and depth. Baseline seropositives among AZD1222 recipients totaled only five or six. Repertoire collection took place solely once the T cell response had peaked.

There are many counts of this clone. Its cognate antigen is unknown. The same CDR3 arises from other DNA sequences in this sample as well. The protocol was immunoSEQ multiplex PCR, while the TCRdb copy is restricted to in-frame clones and leaves out a portion. The sample has some 90,000 clones, 70% to 90% seen once. CDR3 length: 15 residues. The germline CDR1 and CDR2 sequences are LNHNV and YYDKDF (reference sequence). V lost 0 bases, J lost 7 bases, and 2 bases stayed unmatched. The chain carries TRBV15 and TRBJ1-6; 8 nucleotides align to TRBD1. The specimen was peripheral blood, collected on day 0 of AZD1222 vaccination. The origin of this receptor is an adult in good health. The CDR3 protein is CATSRDQGANSPLHF. The CDR3 DNA reads TGTGCCACCAGCAGAGATCAGGGGGCCAATTCACCCCTCCACTTT.